Only a few counts were recorded for the clone carrying this T cell receptor beta chain. This sample is part of a study of T cell repertoires in aging, cancer and after chemotherapy. Peripheral blood genomic DNA, not sorted cells or RNA, was the template. Rearranged V-D-J TRB sequences were amplified with a mixed TRB-A/B primer pool. TCRdb re-called the multiplex PCR reads with MiXCR, one entry per CDR3 protein. This table has some 2,000 distinct CDR3 sequences, 21% appearing once. This TCR was recovered from a human donor with a blood cancer. Material: blood.

The CDR3 loop reads CASSLEGGVYNEQFF. CDR3 nucleotide sequence: TGCGCCAGCAGCCTGGAAGGGGGCGTCTACAATGAGCAGTTCTTC. The gene calls are TRBV5-1 and TRBJ2-1, with TRBD1 matching over 7 bases. J gave up 3 bases and V 4 bases, and 7 bases lay outside the gene matches. The CDR3 totals 15 residues. Germline V CDR1 and CDR2: SGHRS, YFSETQ.